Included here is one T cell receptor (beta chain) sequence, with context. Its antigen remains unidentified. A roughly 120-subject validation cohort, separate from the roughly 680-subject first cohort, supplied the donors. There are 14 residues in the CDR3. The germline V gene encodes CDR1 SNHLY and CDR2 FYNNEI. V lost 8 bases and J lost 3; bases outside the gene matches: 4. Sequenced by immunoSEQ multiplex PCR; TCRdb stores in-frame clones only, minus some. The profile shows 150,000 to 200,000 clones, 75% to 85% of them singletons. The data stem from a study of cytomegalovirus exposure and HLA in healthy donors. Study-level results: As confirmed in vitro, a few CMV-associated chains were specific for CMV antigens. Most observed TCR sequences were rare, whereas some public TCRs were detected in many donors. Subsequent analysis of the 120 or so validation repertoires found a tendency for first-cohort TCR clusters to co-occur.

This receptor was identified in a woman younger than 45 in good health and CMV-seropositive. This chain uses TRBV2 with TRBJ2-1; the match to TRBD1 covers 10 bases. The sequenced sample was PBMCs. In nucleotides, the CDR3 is TGTGCCAGCGCCGGACAGGGGGGCTACAATGAGCAGTTCTTC. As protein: CASAGQGGYNEQFF.